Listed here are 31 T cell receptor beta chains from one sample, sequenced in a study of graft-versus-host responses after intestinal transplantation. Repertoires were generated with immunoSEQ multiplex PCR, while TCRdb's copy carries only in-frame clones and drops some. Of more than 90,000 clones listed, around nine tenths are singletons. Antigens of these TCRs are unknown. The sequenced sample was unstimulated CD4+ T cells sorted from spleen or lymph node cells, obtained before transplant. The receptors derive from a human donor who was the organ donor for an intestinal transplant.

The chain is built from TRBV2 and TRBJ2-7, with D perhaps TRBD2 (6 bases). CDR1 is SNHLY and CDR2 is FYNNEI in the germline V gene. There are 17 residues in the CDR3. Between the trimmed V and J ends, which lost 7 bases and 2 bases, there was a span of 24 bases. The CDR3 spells CASTIQGVASVPYEQYF. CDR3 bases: TGTGCCAGCACGATTCAGGGTGTGGCTAGCGTCCCCTACGAGCAGTACTTC.

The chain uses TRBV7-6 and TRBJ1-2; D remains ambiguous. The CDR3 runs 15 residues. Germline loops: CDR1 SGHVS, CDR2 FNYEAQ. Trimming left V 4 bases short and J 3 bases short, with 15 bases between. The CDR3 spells CASSSNPRTYYGYTF. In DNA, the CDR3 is TGTGCCAGCAGCTCCAACCCCCGGACTTACTATGGCTACACCTTC. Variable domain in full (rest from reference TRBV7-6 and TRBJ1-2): GAGVSQSPRYKVTKRGQDVALRCDPISGHVSLYWYRQALGQGPEFLTYFNYEAQQDKSGLPNDRFSAERPEGSISTLTIQRTEQRDSAMYRCASSSNPRTYYGYTFGSGTRLTVV.

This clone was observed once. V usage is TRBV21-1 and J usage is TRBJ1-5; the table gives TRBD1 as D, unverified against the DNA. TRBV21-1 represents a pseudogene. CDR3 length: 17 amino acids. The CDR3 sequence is CASSNNPGTGGFQPQHF. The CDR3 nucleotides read TGTGCCAGCAGCAATAACCCTGGGACAGGGGGCTTTCAGCCCCAGCATTTT.

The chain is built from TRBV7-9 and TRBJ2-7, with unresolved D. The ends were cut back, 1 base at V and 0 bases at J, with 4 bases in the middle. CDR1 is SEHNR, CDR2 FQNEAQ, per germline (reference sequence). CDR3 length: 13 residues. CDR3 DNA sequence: TGTGCCAGCAGCTTAGAGCGCTCCTACGAGCAGTACTTC. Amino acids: CASSLERSYEQYF.

The CDR3 DNA reads TGTGCCAGCAGGGCGGGCCGGACAGATACGCAGTATTTT. Its translation is CASRAGRTDTQYF. This chain links TRBV2 with TRBJ2-3; tentatively, D is TRBD2 (5 bases). This CDR3 has 13 amino acids. CDR1 SNHLY and CDR2 FYNNEI come from the germline V gene. Trimming removed 6 bases from V and 3 bases from J, with 10 bases in between.

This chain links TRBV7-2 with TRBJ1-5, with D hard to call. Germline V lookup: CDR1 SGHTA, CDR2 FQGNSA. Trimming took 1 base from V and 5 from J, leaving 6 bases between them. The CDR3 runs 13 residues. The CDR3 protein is CASSLGGDQPQHF. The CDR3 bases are TGTGCCAGCAGCTTAGGCGGGGATCAGCCCCAGCATTTT.

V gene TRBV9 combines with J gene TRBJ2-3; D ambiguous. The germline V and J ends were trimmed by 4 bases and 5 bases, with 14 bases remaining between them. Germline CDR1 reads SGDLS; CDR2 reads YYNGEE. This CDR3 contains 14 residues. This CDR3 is CASSSFQAGDTQYF. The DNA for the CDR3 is TGTGCCAGCAGCTCCTTTCAGGCCGGAGATACGCAGTATTTT.

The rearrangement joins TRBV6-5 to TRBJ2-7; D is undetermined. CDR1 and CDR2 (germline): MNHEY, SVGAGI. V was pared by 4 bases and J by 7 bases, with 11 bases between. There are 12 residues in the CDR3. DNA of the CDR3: TGTGCCAGCAGTTCGACACCCGGGGAGCAGTACTTC. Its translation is CASSSTPGEQYF.

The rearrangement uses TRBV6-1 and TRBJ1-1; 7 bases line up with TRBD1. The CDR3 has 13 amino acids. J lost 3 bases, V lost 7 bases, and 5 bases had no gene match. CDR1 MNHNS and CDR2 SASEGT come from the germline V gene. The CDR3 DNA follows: TGTGCCAGCACACAGGGGCCTTACACTGAAGCTTTCTTT. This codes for CASTQGPYTEAFF.

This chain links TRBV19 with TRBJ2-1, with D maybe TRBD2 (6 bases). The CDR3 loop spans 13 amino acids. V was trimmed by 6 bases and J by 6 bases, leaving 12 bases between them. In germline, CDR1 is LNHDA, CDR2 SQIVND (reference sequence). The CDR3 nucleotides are TGTGCCAGTAGCCACGGACTACGCAATGAGCAGTTCTTC. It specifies CASSHGLRNEQFF.

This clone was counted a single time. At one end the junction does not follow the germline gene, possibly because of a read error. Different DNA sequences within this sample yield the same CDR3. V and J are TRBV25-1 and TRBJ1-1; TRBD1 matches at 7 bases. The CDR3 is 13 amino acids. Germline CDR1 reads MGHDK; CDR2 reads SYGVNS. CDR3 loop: CASKHYRGSEAFF. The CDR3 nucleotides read TGTGCCAGCAAACATTACAGGGGATCTGAAGCCTTCTTT.

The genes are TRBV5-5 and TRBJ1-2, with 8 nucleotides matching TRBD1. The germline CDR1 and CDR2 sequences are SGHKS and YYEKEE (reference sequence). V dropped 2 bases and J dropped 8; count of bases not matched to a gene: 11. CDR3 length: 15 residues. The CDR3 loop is CASSLYGAGGAGYTF. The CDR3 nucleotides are TGTGCCAGCAGCTTATACGGGGCAGGGGGCGCGGGCTACACCTTC.

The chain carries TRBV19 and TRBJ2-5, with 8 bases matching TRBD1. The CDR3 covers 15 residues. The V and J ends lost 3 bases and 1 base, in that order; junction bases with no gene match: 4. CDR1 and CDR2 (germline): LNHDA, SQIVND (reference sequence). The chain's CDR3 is CASSMSQGAQETQYF. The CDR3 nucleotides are TGTGCCAGTAGTATGTCTCAGGGGGCCCAAGAGACCCAGTACTTC.

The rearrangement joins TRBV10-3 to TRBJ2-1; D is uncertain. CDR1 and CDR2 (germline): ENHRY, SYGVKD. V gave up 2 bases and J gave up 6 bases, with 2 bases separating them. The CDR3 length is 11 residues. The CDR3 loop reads CAISEINEQFF. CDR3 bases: TGTGCCATCAGTGAGATCAATGAGCAGTTCTTC.

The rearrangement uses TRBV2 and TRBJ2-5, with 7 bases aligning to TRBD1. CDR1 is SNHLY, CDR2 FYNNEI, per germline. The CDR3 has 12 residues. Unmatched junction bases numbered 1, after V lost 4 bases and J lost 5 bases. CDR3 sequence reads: CASSGQGETQYF. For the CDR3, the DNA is TGTGCCAGCAGTGGACAGGGTGAGACCCAGTACTTC. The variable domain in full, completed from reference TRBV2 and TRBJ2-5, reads EPEVTQTPSHQVTQMGQEVILRCVPISNHLYFYWYRQILGQKVEFLVSFYNNEISEKSEIFDDQFSVERPDGSNFTLKIRSTKLEDSAMYFCASSGQGETQYFGPGTRLLVL.

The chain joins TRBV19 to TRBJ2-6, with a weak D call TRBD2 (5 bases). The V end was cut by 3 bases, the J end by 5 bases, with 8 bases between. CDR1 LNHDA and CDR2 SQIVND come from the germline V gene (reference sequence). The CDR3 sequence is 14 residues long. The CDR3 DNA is TGTGCCAGTAGTATGGGAGCTCGGGCCAACGTCCTGACTTTC. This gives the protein CASSMGARANVLTF. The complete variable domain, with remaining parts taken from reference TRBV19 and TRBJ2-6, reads DGGITQSPKYLFRKEGQNVTLSCEQNLNHDAMYWYRQDPGQGLRLIYYSQIVNDFQKGDIAEGYSVSREKKESFPLTVTSAQKNPTAFYLCASSMGARANVLTFGAGSRLTVL.

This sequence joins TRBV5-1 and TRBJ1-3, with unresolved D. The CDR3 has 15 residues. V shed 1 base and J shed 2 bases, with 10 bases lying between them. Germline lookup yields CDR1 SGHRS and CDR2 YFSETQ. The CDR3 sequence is CASSLTGLTGNTIYF. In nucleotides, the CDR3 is TGCGCCAGCAGCTTGACCGGACTGACTGGAAACACCATATATTTT.

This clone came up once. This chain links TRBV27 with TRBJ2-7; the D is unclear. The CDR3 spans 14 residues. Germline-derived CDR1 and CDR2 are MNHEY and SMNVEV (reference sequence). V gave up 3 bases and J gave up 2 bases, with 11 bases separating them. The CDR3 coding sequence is TGTGCCAGCAGTTTGGAAGTCGGAGCCTACGAGCAGTACTTC. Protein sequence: CASSLEVGAYEQYF.

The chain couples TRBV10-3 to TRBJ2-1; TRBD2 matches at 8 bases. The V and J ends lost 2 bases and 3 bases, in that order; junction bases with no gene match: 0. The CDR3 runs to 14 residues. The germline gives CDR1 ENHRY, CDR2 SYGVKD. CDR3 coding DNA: TGTGCCATCAGTGAGCGGGAGGGCTACAATGAGCAGTTCTTC. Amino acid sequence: CAISEREGYNEQFF.

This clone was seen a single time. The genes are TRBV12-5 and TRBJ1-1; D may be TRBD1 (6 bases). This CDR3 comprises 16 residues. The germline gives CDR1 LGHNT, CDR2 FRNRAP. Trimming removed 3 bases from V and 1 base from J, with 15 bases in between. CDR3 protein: CASGFGIGQPNTEAFF. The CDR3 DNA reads TGTGCTAGTGGTTTTGGTATCGGACAGCCGAACACTGAAGCTTTCTTT.

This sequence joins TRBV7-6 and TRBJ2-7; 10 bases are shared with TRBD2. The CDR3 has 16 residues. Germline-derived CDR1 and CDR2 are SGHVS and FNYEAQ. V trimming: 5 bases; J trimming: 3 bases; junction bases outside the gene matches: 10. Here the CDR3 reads CASSLIPSGSFYEQYF. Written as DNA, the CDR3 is TGTGCCAGCAGCCTCATACCTAGCGGGAGCTTCTACGAGCAGTACTTC. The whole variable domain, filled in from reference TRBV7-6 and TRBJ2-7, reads GAGVSQSPRYKVTKRGQDVALRCDPISGHVSLYWYRQALGQGPEFLTYFNYEAQQDKSGLPNDRFSAERPEGSISTLTIQRTEQRDSAMYRCASSLIPSGSFYEQYFGPGTRLTVT.

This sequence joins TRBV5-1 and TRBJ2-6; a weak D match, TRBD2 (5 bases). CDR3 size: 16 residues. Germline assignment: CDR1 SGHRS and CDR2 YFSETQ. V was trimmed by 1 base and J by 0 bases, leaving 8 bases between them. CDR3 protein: CASSLWRLSGANVLTF. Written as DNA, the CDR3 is TGCGCCAGCAGCTTGTGGAGGCTCTCTGGGGCCAACGTCCTGACTTTC.

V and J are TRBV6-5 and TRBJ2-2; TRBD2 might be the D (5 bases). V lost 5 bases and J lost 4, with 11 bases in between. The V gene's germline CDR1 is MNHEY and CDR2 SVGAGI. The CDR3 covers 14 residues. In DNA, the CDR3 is TGTGCCAGCAGTGCGACTAAGGGCACCGGGGAGCTGTTTTTT. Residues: CASSATKGTGELFF.

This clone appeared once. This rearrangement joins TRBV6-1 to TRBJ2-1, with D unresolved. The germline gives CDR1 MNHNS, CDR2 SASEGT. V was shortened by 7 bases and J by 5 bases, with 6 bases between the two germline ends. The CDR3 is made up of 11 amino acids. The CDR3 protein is CASTQNNEQFF. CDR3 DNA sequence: TGTGCCAGCACGCAGAACAATGAGCAGTTCTTC.

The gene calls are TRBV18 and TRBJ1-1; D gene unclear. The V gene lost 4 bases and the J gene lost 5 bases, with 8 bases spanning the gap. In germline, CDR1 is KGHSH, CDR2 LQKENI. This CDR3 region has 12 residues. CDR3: CASSLGKTEAFF. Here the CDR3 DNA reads TGTGCCAGCTCACTGGGGAAGACTGAAGCTTTCTTT.

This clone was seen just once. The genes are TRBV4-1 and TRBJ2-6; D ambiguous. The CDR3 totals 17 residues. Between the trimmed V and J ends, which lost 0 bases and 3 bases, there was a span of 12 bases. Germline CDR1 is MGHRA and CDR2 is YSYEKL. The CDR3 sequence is CASSQDPSMSGANVLTF. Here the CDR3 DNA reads TGCGCCAGCAGCCAAGATCCCTCCATGAGTGGGGCCAACGTCCTGACTTTC.

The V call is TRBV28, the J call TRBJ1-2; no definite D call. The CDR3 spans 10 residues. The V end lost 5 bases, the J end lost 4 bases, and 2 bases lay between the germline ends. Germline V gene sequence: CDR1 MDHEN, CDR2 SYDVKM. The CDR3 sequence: CASSPYGYTF. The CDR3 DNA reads TGTGCCAGCAGTCCCTATGGCTACACCTTC.

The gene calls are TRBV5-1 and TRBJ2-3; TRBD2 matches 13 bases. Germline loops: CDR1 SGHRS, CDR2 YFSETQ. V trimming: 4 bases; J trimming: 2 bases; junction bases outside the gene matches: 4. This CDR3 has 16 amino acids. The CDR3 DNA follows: TGCGCCAGCAGCCAGGGACTAGCGGGGCCCACAGATACGCAGTATTTT. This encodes CASSQGLAGPTDTQYF.

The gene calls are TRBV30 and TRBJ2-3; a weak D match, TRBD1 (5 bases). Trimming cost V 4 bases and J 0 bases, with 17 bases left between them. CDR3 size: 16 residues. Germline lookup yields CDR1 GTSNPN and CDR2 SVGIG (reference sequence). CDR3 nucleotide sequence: TGTGCCTGGACCTACCTAGGGGATCCCAGCACAGATACGCAGTATTTT. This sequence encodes CAWTYLGDPSTDTQYF. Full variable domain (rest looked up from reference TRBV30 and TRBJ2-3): SQTIHQWPATLVQPVGSPLSLECTVEGTSNPNLYWYRQAAGRGLQLLFYSVGIGQISSEVPQNLSASRPQDRQFILSSKKLLLSDSGFYLCAWTYLGDPSTDTQYFGPGTRLTVL.

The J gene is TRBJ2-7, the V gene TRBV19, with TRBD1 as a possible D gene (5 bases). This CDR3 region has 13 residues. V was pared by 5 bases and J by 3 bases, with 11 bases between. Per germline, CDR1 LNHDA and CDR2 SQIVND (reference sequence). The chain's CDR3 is CASSRSTGYEQYF. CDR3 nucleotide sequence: TGTGCCAGTAGTCGGAGTACAGGCTACGAGCAGTACTTC.

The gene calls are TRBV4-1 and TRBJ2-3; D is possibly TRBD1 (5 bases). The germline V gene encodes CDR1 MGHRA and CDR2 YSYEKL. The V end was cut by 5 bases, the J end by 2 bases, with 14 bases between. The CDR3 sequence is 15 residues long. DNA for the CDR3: TGCGCCAGCAGCTACCAGGGAATACTCACAGATACGCAGTATTTT. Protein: CASSYQGILTDTQYF.